The next 20 T cell receptor beta chains were all read from a single sample in a study of cytotoxic CD8 clonotypes in ibrutinib-treated CLL. TCRdb keeps only in-frame clones here, not all; method: immunoSEQ multiplex PCR. The table includes 45,000 to 70,000 clones, approximately 60% detected once. Here the sequenced sample was PBMCs, taken after 24 months of ibrutinib treatment. The receptors originated from a human donor with chronic lymphocytic leukemia.

The chain carries TRBV4-1 and TRBJ1-6; 8 bases agree with TRBD1. The junction had 5 bases not matched to a gene; V was cut back by 0 bases and J by 10 bases. The CDR3 spans 15 residues. Germline CDR1 and CDR2: MGHRA and YSYEKL. The CDR3 coding sequence is TGCGCCAGCAGCCAAGAGGACAGGGCCGCCTCACCCCTCCACTTT. Protein: CASSQEDRAASPLHF.

The chain links TRBV6-1 to TRBJ1-1; the D gene is possibly TRBD1 (5 bases). V lost 2 bases and J 6 bases, leaving 16 bases between the germline ends. CDR3 length equals 15 residues. Per the germline V gene, CDR1 is MNHNS and CDR2 is SASEGT. CDR3 loop: CASSEYVGVGAEAFF. CDR3 DNA sequence: TGTGCCAGCAGTGAATACGTAGGGGTAGGGGCTGAAGCTTTCTTT.

The sample holds many counts of this clone. This chain uses TRBV5-1 with TRBJ2-5; no clear D gene. Germline V gene lookup returns CDR1 SGHRS and CDR2 YFSETQ. The CDR3 is 13 amino acids. V lost 1 base and J 2 bases, leaving 6 bases between the germline ends. In nucleotides, the CDR3 is TGCGCCAGCAGCTTGCTGGGTCAAGAGACCCAGTACTTC. Amino acid sequence: CASSLLGQETQYF.

This clone was counted a few times. V and J are TRBV18 and TRBJ2-7; D not resolved. The V end lost 2 bases, the J end lost 3 bases, and 5 bases lay between the germline ends. The CDR3 has 12 residues. Germline CDR1 reads KGHSH; CDR2 reads LQKENI. The CDR3 sequence: CASSPDLYEQYF. The CDR3 nucleotides read TGTGCCAGCTCACCAGATCTCTACGAGCAGTACTTC.

This clone was detected only once. CDR3 sequence (DNA): TGTGCCAGCAGTCACCGGGACAGGGGTTACTTGGGGGCCTACGAGCAGTACTTC. It codes for CASSHRDRGYLGAYEQYF. The chain combines TRBV28 with TRBJ2-7; 10 nucleotides align to TRBD1. Trimming removed 5 bases from V and 2 bases from J; junction bases left unmatched: 15. The CDR3 sequence is 18 residues long. Germline CDR1 reads MDHEN; CDR2 reads SYDVKM.

The chain links TRBV5-1 to TRBJ2-5, with TRBD2 matching 7 bases. J was trimmed by 5 bases and V by 3 bases; bases with no gene match: 13. The CDR3 sequence is 16 residues long. Germline V gene sequence: CDR1 SGHRS, CDR2 YFSETQ. In DNA form, the CDR3 reads TGCGCCAGCAGCTGGGGAGTAGTGGAAGCGGGGGAGACCCAGTACTTC. This codes for CASSWGVVEAGETQYF.

The chain employs TRBV11-2 and TRBJ1-6; TRBD1 matches at 8 bases. The CDR3 is made up of 17 amino acids. CDR1 is SGHAT, CDR2 FQNNGV, per germline. Trimming removed 5 bases from V and 9 bases from J; junction bases left unmatched: 15. The CDR3, as DNA: TGTGCCAGCAGCCGTAGTCCCCAGGGGGCCCGGATTTCACCCCTCCACTTT. Translation: CASSRSPQGARISPLHF.

In the case of this clone: One base away lies a much larger clone, so this may be a sequencing read error. The chain recombines TRBV11-2 with TRBJ2-2; D not resolved. The CDR3 totals 14 residues. CDR1 SGHAT and CDR2 FQNNGV come from the germline V gene. CDR3 amino acids: CTSSLDRNTGELFF. The CDR3 DNA reads as TGTACCAGCAGCTTAGACCGGAACACCGGGGAGCTGTTTTTT.

This clone was seen many times. The J gene is TRBJ2-5, the V gene TRBV2, with 11 bases aligning to TRBD2. CDR3 size: 12 residues. Germline V lookup: CDR1 SNHLY, CDR2 FYNNEI. Trimming at V came to 8 bases and at J to 7 bases, leaving 3 bases not matched to a gene. The DNA of the CDR3 is TGTGCCAGCTCCGGGACTAGCGGGACCCAGTACTTC. The encoded protein is CASSGTSGTQYF.

This clone was recorded a few times. V gene TRBV6-5 combines with J gene TRBJ1-5, with 8 positions matching TRBD1. This CDR3 has 13 residues. Per germline, CDR1 MNHEY and CDR2 SVGAGI. V lost 6 bases and J lost 7; bases outside the gene matches: 5. The CDR3 loop reads CASRPGQGQPQHF. CDR3 in DNA: TGTGCCAGCAGACCCGGACAGGGCCAGCCCCAGCATTTT.

This chain links TRBV28 with TRBJ1-2; D is undetermined. Trimming stripped 6 bases from V and 5 bases from J, with 10 bases between. The germline gives CDR1 MDHEN, CDR2 SYDVKM. This CDR3 has 12 residues. CDR3 residues: CASSATGYGYTF. The CDR3, as DNA: TGTGCCAGCAGCGCCACGGGATATGGCTACACCTTC.

This chain joins TRBV30 and TRBJ2-5; a possible D gene is TRBD1 (5 bases). This CDR3 spans 13 amino acids. CDR1 GTSNPN and CDR2 SVGIG come from the germline V gene (reference sequence). Trimming stripped 1 base from V and 0 bases from J, with 6 bases between. This CDR3 reads CAWSGQYQETQYF. CDR3 coding DNA: TGTGCCTGGAGTGGACAGTACCAAGAGACCCAGTACTTC.

There are many counts of this clone. CDR3 sequence: CASSVDREGTRAFF. The CDR3 bases are TGTGCCAGCAGTGTGGACAGGGAGGGAACAAGAGCTTTCTTT. The chain recombines TRBV6-5 with TRBJ1-1, with 8 bases fitting TRBD1. The CDR3 runs to 14 residues. Germline-derived CDR1 and CDR2 are MNHEY and SVGAGI. The J segment lost 10 bases and the V segment lost 5 bases, leaving 12 bases of the junction unmatched.

The chain couples TRBV5-1 to TRBJ2-1, with TRBD2 matching 11 bases. CDR1 is SGHRS, CDR2 YFSETQ, per germline. CDR3 size: 15 residues. V shed 2 bases, J shed 8 bases, and the junction held 6 bases outside the gene matches. The CDR3 region is CASSFYTSGSDEQFF. The DNA for the CDR3 is TGCGCCAGCAGCTTCTATACTAGCGGGAGCGATGAGCAGTTCTTC.

In its sample, this clone was seen a few times. The chain has TRBV5-1 and TRBJ1-6, with D uncertain. The germline V gene encodes CDR1 SGHRS and CDR2 YFSETQ. The V gene lost 4 bases and the J gene lost 2 bases, with 10 bases spanning the gap. The CDR3 sequence is 15 residues long. The CDR3 sequence: CASSRTGAYNSPLHF. The CDR3 bases are TGCGCCAGCAGCCGAACCGGGGCCTATAATTCACCCCTCCACTTT.

The V call is TRBV2, the J call TRBJ2-7; 11 nucleotides match TRBD1. The CDR3 sequence is 15 residues long. Per germline, CDR1 SNHLY and CDR2 FYNNEI. The J segment lost 3 bases and the V segment lost 4 bases, leaving 5 bases of the junction unmatched. The DNA of the CDR3 is TGTGCCAGCAGTGGTGGGACAGGGGGGATCTACGAGCAGTACTTC. Its translation is CASSGGTGGIYEQYF.

The chain carries TRBV7-9 and TRBJ1-4; a weak D match, TRBD1 (5 bases). Germline V gives CDR1 SEHNR, CDR2 FQNEAQ (reference sequence). Deletions cut 3 bases from V and 6 bases from J, with 11 bases between. There are 14 residues in the CDR3. DNA for the CDR3: TGTGCCAGCAGCTTTGGGGCGCGGGATGAAAAACTGTTTTTT. It codes for CASSFGARDEKLFF.

This sequence joins TRBV19 and TRBJ2-1; D possibly corresponds to TRBD2 (6 bases). The V gene's germline CDR1 is LNHDA and CDR2 SQIVND (reference sequence). The CDR3 contains 18 residues. V was shortened by 1 base and J by 6 bases, with 22 bases between the two germline ends. The DNA for the CDR3 is TGTGCCAGTAGTATAGGTCTCGGGGGAGGCTACGGGAGCAATGAGCAGTTCTTC. Encoded protein: CASSIGLGGGYGSNEQFF.

This clone was picked up many times. The chain couples TRBV28 to TRBJ1-3, with D possibly TRBD1 on 6 matching bases. The germline V gene encodes CDR1 MDHEN and CDR2 SYDVKM. This CDR3 has 15 amino acids. The V and J ends lost 6 bases and 0 bases respectively, with 12 bases between them. CDR3 sequence (DNA): TGTGCCAGCAGATCCGGGACATCCTCTGGAAACACCATATATTTT. It codes for CASRSGTSSGNTIYF. The whole variable domain, filled in from reference TRBV28 and TRBJ1-3, reads DVKVTQSSRYLVKRTGEKVFLECVQDMDHENMFWYRQDPGLGLRLIYFSYDVKMKEKGDIPEGYSVSREKKERFSLILESASTNQTSMYLCASRSGTSSGNTIYFGEGSWLTVV.

This chain joins TRBV7-9 and TRBJ2-5; TRBD2 aligns across 8 bases. Germline lookup yields CDR1 SEHNR and CDR2 FQNEAQ (reference sequence). V lost 1 base to trimming and J lost 2 bases; unmatched junction nucleotides: 3. This CDR3 comprises 15 residues. CDR3 sequence: CASSLGEREQETQYF. Here the CDR3 DNA reads TGTGCCAGCAGCTTAGGGGAGCGGGAGCAAGAGACCCAGTACTTC.